The 14 T cell receptor beta chains below come from one sample, sequenced in a study of blood T cell repertoires in COVID-19. The data were produced by immunoSEQ multiplex PCR, yet TCRdb's version contains in-frame clones alone and is incomplete. The repertoire holds under 250,000 clones, about 85% seen once, with 2.5% to 3.5% in the top ten. The sample was peripheral blood. These receptors came from a man aged 50-60 years who had recovered from COVID-19.

The chain employs TRBV18 and TRBJ2-5; possible D gene TRBD2, 6 bases. The CDR3 extends over 14 amino acids. Trimming pared 6 bases from V and 3 bases from J, leaving 14 bases between. The germline CDR1 and CDR2 sequences are KGHSH and LQKENI. CDR3 loop: CASSPRDLKETQYF. In DNA form, the CDR3 reads TGTGCCAGCTCCCCCCGGGACTTAAAAGAGACCCAGTACTTC.

This rearrangement joins TRBV15 to TRBJ2-1, with D possibly TRBD2 on 6 matching bases. This CDR3 is built from 15 residues. Germline lookup yields CDR1 LNHNV and CDR2 YYDKDF (reference sequence). Trimming stripped 4 bases from V and 7 bases from J, with 17 bases between. In nucleotides, the CDR3 is TGTGCCACCAGCATCCGAGGACTACCCGGTAATGAGCAGTTCTTC. This sequence encodes CATSIRGLPGNEQFF.

The chain is built from TRBV19 and TRBJ1-5, with TRBD1 matching over 7 bases. Germline-derived CDR1 and CDR2 are LNHDA and SQIVND (reference sequence). The CDR3 has 16 residues. V gave up 5 bases and J gave up 3 bases; unmatched junction bases: 10. CDR3 DNA: TGTGCCAGTAGTCGTCCGGGGGACAGTCCCAATCAGCCCCAGCATTTT. It is translated as CASSRPGDSPNQPQHF.

The J gene is TRBJ2-3, the V gene TRBV30, with TRBD2 identical over 7 bases. The CDR3 covers 11 residues. Germline assignment: CDR1 GTSNPN and CDR2 SVGIG (reference sequence). The V gene end was trimmed by 6 bases and the J gene end by 10 bases; junction bases not matched to a gene: 7. The CDR3 DNA sequence: TGTGCCTGTAAAAGCGGGGTTGCGCAGTATTTT. It is translated as CACKSGVAQYF. Drawing the rest from reference TRBV30 and TRBJ2-3, the complete variable domain is SQTIHQWPATLVQPVGSPLSLECTVEGTSNPNLYWYRQAAGRGLQLLFYSVGIGQISSEVPQNLSASRPQDRQFILSSKKLLLSDSGFYLCACKSGVAQYFGPGTRLTVL.

This chain connects TRBV28 to TRBJ2-2; TRBD1 aligns across 8 bases. This CDR3 has 15 amino acids. V was pared by 4 bases and J by 4 bases, with 5 bases of the junction left unmatched. From germline, CDR1 is MDHEN and CDR2 SYDVKM. CDR3 nucleotides: TGTGCCAGCAGTTCAGGGGGCTCGGGCACCGGGGAGCTGTTTTTT. It encodes CASSSGGSGTGELFF.

V gene TRBV7-9 combines with J gene TRBJ2-5, with 8 bases that match TRBD2. Germline V gene sequence: CDR1 SEHNR, CDR2 FQNEAQ (reference sequence). Trimming took 5 bases from V and 14 from J; bases not matched to a gene: 13. The CDR3 totals 13 residues. CDR3 nucleotide sequence: TGTGCCAGCAGCCCGACCGGGGGGGGACGAAGTTACTTC. It specifies CASSPTGGGRSYF.

V gene TRBV21-1 combines with J gene TRBJ1-2. TRBV21-1 is reported as a pseudogene. CDR3 length equals 16 residues. CDR3 nucleotides: TGTGCCAGCAGCAAAGCGCAAACGGAGGGCGACTATGGCTACACCTTC. Residues: CASSKAQTEGDYGYTF.

The CDR3 is CASILTGRNSPLHF. Here the CDR3 DNA reads TGTGCCAGCATCTTGACAGGGAGAAATTCACCCCTCCACTTT. The J gene is TRBJ1-6, the V gene TRBV3-1 (or the pseudogene TRBV3-2); 7 bases are shared with TRBD1. V trimming: 7 bases; J trimming: 7 bases; junction bases outside the gene matches: 7. The CDR3 has 14 residues. Looked up from germline, CDR1 is LGHDT and CDR2 is YNNKEL (reference sequence).

The chain couples TRBV5-1 to TRBJ2-1; maybe TRBD2 (6 bases). This CDR3 comprises 15 residues. Trimming removed 3 bases at V and 8 bases at J, with 18 bases between. The germline V gene has CDR1 SGHRS and CDR2 YFSETQ. The CDR3 loop is CASSSLAGYEYEQFF. The CDR3 bases are TGCGCCAGCAGCTCACTAGCAGGGTATGAGTATGAGCAGTTCTTC. The full variable domain, its missing parts supplied by reference TRBV5-1 and TRBJ2-1, is KAGVTQTPRYLIKTRGQQVTLSCSPISGHRSVSWYQQTPGQGLQFLFEYFSETQRNKGNFPGRFSGRQFSNSRSEMNVSTLELGDSALYLCASSSLAGYEYEQFFGPGTRLTVL.

This clone has just a few counts. The chain carries TRBV19 and TRBJ1-5; TRBD1 matches at 7 bases. This CDR3 has 16 amino acids. Germline lookup yields CDR1 LNHDA and CDR2 SQIVND (reference sequence). With 6 bases clipped from V and 0 bases from J, the junction kept 8 bases outside the gene matches. CDR3 nucleotides: TGTGCCAGTAGCAGATCCAGGGGGAGTAGCAATCAGCCCCAGCATTTT. Protein: CASSRSRGSSNQPQHF.

This chain uses TRBV19 with TRBJ1-2, with D perhaps TRBD1 (6 bases). Germline CDR1 is LNHDA and CDR2 is SQIVND (reference sequence). Trimming shortened V by 6 bases and J by 1 base, and 12 bases separated the two germline ends. This CDR3 is built from 14 residues. The DNA for the CDR3 is TGTGCCAGTAGCATATCGGGACATAACTATGGCTACACCTTC. Encoded protein: CASSISGHNYGYTF.

The V gene is TRBV9, the J gene TRBJ2-5; TRBD2 is a possible D gene (6 bases). V lost 1 base and J 4 bases, leaving 14 bases between the germline ends. The CDR3 is 15 residues long. CDR1 is SGDLS and CDR2 is YYNGEE in the germline V gene. The CDR3 sequence: CASSVMAGMAETQYF. CDR3 DNA sequence: TGTGCCAGCAGCGTAATGGCGGGAATGGCAGAGACCCAGTACTTC.

The CDR3: CASSLGQQIMNTEAFF. The CDR3 region has the DNA TGTGCCAGCAGCTTGGGACAGCAAATCATGAACACTGAAGCTTTCTTT. J is TRBJ1-1 and V is TRBV5-8; possible D gene TRBD1, 5 bases. The CDR3 is made up of 16 amino acids. Germline V gene sequence: CDR1 SGHTS, CDR2 YDEGEE. V gave up 0 bases and J gave up 0 bases, with 12 bases separating them.

The chain has TRBV5-8 and TRBJ2-5, with D possibly being TRBD1 (5 bases). V was trimmed by 4 bases and J by 2 bases, leaving 15 bases between them. Looked up from germline, CDR1 is SGHTS and CDR2 is YDEGEE. The length of the CDR3 is 15 residues. CDR3 sequence (DNA): TGTGCCAGCAGCCACTCCCGACAGATACAAGAGACCCAGTACTTC. Amino acid sequence: CASSHSRQIQETQYF. The full variable domain, rest sourced from reference TRBV5-8 and TRBJ2-5, is EAGVTQSPTHLIKTRGQQATLRCSPISGHTSVYWYQQALGLGLQFLLWYDEGEERNRGNFPPRFSGRQFPNYSSELNVNALELEDSALYLCASSHSRQIQETQYFGPGTRLLVL.